This passage covers 9 T cell receptor beta chains from one sample sequenced in a study of cytomegalovirus exposure and HLA in healthy donors. This PCR relied on a set of 60 Vbeta primers and 13 Jbeta primers. TCRdb's copy holds only in-frame clones and misses some; the assay was immunoSEQ multiplex PCR. The sample includes about 160,000 clones, about 85% of them seen just once. The sequencing input was PBMCs. These receptors came from a human donor in good health.

The V and J genes are TRBV5-1 and TRBJ1-1, with 8 nucleotides matching TRBD1. CDR3 length equals 17 residues. The ends lost 0 bases at V and 7 bases at J; junction bases unmatched: 14. The germline V gene encodes CDR1 SGHRS and CDR2 YFSETQ. In nucleotides, the CDR3 is TGCGCCAGCAGCTTGGGATCCTTGGGCAGGGGGCTAGGTGAAGCTTTCTTT. It translates to CASSLGSLGRGLGEAFF.

This chain connects TRBV6-5 to TRBJ2-6; D unresolved. The CDR3 has 16 amino acids. Germline lookup yields CDR1 MNHEY and CDR2 SVGAGI. V was trimmed by 0 bases and J by 2 bases, leaving 8 bases between them. CDR3 loop: CASSYSSGAGANVLTF. DNA of the CDR3: TGTGCCAGCAGTTACTCGTCGGGTGCTGGGGCCAACGTCCTGACTTTC.

The V and J genes are TRBV2 and TRBJ2-7; 7 nucleotides match TRBD1. J gave up 6 bases and V 7 bases, and 6 bases lay outside the gene matches. The CDR3 contains 12 residues. CDR1 and CDR2 (germline): SNHLY, FYNNEI. CDR3 nucleotide sequence: TGTGCCAGCAAATCAGGGGGAACCGAGCAGTACTTC. As protein: CASKSGGTEQYF. The full variable domain, its missing parts supplied by reference TRBV2 and TRBJ2-7, is EPEVTQTPSHQVTQMGQEVILRCVPISNHLYFYWYRQILGQKVEFLVSFYNNEISEKSEIFDDQFSVERPDGSNFTLKIRSTKLEDSAMYFCASKSGGTEQYFGPGTRLTVT.

The V and J genes are TRBV9 and TRBJ2-6; possibly TRBD2 for D (5 bases). V was cut by 4 bases and J by 0 bases, with 20 bases left in between. Germline V gives CDR1 SGDLS, CDR2 YYNGEE. The CDR3 loop spans 19 amino acids. CDR3 DNA: TGTGCCAGCAGCCTTCTACCGGAGGACGGAGCCTCTGGGGCCAACGTCCTGACTTTC. The encoded protein is CASSLLPEDGASGANVLTF.

DNA of the CDR3: TGTGCCACCAGCAGAGCGGGACAGGGGACCTACGAGCAGTACTTC. Translated: CATSRAGQGTYEQYF. V usage is TRBV15 and J usage is TRBJ2-7; 10 positions match TRBD1. V shed 1 base, J shed 2 bases, and the junction held 2 bases outside the gene matches. The germline CDR1 and CDR2 sequences are LNHNV and YYDKDF (reference sequence). The CDR3 consists of 15 residues. Full variable domain (outside the CDR3, taken from reference TRBV15 and TRBJ2-7): DAMVIQNPRYQVTQFGKPVTLSCSQTLNHNVMYWYQQKSSQAPKLLFHYYDKDFNNEADTPDNFQSRRPNTSFCFLDIRSPGLGDTAMYLCATSRAGQGTYEQYFGPGTRLTVT.

The gene calls are TRBV6-5 and TRBJ1-1; D might be TRBD1 (6 bases). Germline CDR1 MNHEY, CDR2 SVGAGI. V dropped 10 bases and J dropped 3 bases, with 15 bases sitting between them. The CDR3 is 13 amino acids. The DNA of the CDR3 is TGTGCCACCCAAGGACAGTCTTACACTGAAGCTTTCTTT. This encodes CATQGQSYTEAFF.

This chain uses TRBV10-3 with TRBJ1-3, with no clear D. CDR1 ENHRY and CDR2 SYGVKD come from the germline V gene. The CDR3 is 18 amino acids. The V and J ends lost 2 bases and 3 bases respectively, with 20 bases between them. This CDR3 is CAISETRPGRLGGNTIYF. The CDR3 nucleotides read TGTGCCATCAGTGAGACCCGCCCCGGGAGATTGGGTGGAAACACCATATATTTT.

V gene TRBV12-5 combines with J gene TRBJ1-1, with no clear D. The CDR3 has 12 amino acids. Between the trimmed V and J ends, which lost 5 bases and 5 bases, there was a span of 9 bases. Looked up from germline, CDR1 is LGHNT and CDR2 is FRNRAP. CDR3 sequence (DNA): TGTGCTAGTGGTGTCCGGAGGACTGAAGCTTTCTTT. Translated: CASGVRRTEAFF.

The rearrangement links TRBV9 to TRBJ2-7, with 7 bases matching TRBD2. V dropped 1 base and J dropped 1; count of bases not matched to a gene: 11. Germline assignment: CDR1 SGDLS and CDR2 YYNGEE. The CDR3 spans 17 residues. For the CDR3, the DNA is TGTGCCAGCAGCGTAATGAGATGGAGAGCGGGGTCCTACGAGCAGTACTTC. Translation gives CASSVMRWRAGSYEQYF.